Included here is one T cell receptor (beta chain) sequence, with context. This clonotype was picked up many times. Its antigen is not yet known. No base quality values were provided; no much bigger clone lies one nucleotide off. From the germline V gene, CDR1 is KGHSH and CDR2 is LQKENI. V and J are trimmed by 2 bases and 8 bases, and the gene matches miss 8 bases of the junction. The CDR3 sequence holds 14 residues, the cysteine and phenylalanine included. Only the CDR3 part of the read is kept: 42 bases, read in frame from the first base. This entry comes from a study of human T cells and chemical hapten exposure (dated by TCRdb to the early 2020s). Broadly, across the study: For sensitization, 2% DPC in acetone was applied to a 2 cm by 2 cm area of upper inner arm skin. Twenty-nine alopecia patients gave blood for TCR sequencing at one to four time points (pre-sensitization, 2, 6 and 24 weeks). The mostly female patient cohort included alopecia areata with under or over 50% scalp involvement, alopecia totalis and alopecia universalis. Patch tests used Finn chambers with 0.01% DPC on the upper back, scored after 6 days by International Contact Dermatitis Research Group standards. Throughout the roughly 25-week study period, patients were also given weekly therapeutic DPC doses on the scalp. Both TCR alpha and TCR beta chains were sequenced from each blood RNA sample. Blood samples were taken from patients before sensitization (week 0) and then at 2, 6 and about 24 weeks after DPC sensitization. Peripheral blood TCR repertoire changes were tracked in vivo in alopecia patients during primary and secondary sensitization to the hapten diphenylcyclopropenone (DPC). The libraries were sequenced as a pool, and the TCR yield per sample differed mostly because of small variations in library volumes within the pool.

The library relied on RACE. The sequencer listed for this sample is NextSeq 500. During library preparation, unique molecular identifiers were attached to individual cDNA molecules so that TCRs could be counted in a quantitative, reproducible way. In the original analysis: Samples had a median of about 96,000 TCRs, with a range from roughly 23,224 to 750,000. The Decombinator software suite was used to annotate V, J and CDR3 in the TCR reads. For the PS versus PT1 abundance plots, all samples were subsampled to the same number of TCRs (28,000). TCRs were defined as expanded if absent before sensitization and observed at least eight times at the 2-week time point. The raw public data were reprocessed by TCRdb itself: fastp quality trimming at Q25, MiXCR clonotype calling, in-frame beta chains only. Identical CDR3 proteins give one entry, which carries the most common genes and DNA. TCRdb's processing, not the authors' own work, is the source of the V and J calls. Across this sample there are tens of thousands of distinct CDR3 sequences, with 8.5% to 10% seen only once. Around a tenth of the sample comes from the top ten.

The time point label, read with the paper, signifies: pre-sensitization, week 0. Reading the label with the study, this specimen's treatment or condition is: therapeutic diphenylcyclopropenone sensitization with weekly scalp DPC. Total RNA was isolated from unfractionated whole blood collected in Tempus Blood RNA tubes. At each patch-test visit, blood was drawn before the patch test was applied. Patients were considered eligible if aged 18 to 70, diagnosed with alopecia and deemed suitable for DPC therapy, and patients were excluded if pregnant. Results the study describes overall, beyond this receptor: Because all patients had alopecia, a presumed autoimmune disease, the immune response of the patients might differ from that of healthy individuals. No change with DPC sensitization was found in the number of TCRs above 1 in 1000 frequency, and no evidence of global repertoire structure alterations was found. Patch test score was positively correlated with the number of PT1 expanded TCRs, with significance at thresholds 8, 16 and 32 but not at 4. Significantly more large CDR3 similarity clusters were formed by expanded TCRs than by pre-sensitization or healthy control sets, consistent with antigen-driven responses. After repeated subsampling, the strength of the expansion versus patch-test correlation and the threshold at which it became significant changed.

This sequence originates from a woman aged 25 to 39 with alopecia areata. Some clones in this sample may be carry-over from other donors' samples. The sequencing used whole blood, collected in connection with sensitization to the hapten diphenylcyclopropenone (DPC). The sequence joins TRBV18 to TRBJ1-1, with 7 central nucleotides matching TRBD1. The DNA reads as follows: TGTGCCAGCTCACCAGAGGTGGCAGGGGGAGAAGCTTTCTTT. This translates into CASSPEVAGGEAFF.